One sample yielded the 25 T cell receptor beta chains listed below, sequenced in a study of CD8 T cells in ankylosing spondylitis. TCRdb called the 5' RACE reads again in MiXCR, with one record for every CDR3 protein. The data show some 180,000 distinct CDR3 sequences, around a sixth seen once. The material sequenced was blood, either unsorted or a sorted T cell fraction (not recorded which). The receptors were sampled from a male donor under 30 with ankylosing spondylitis or in good health (not recorded which).

This clonotype was counted many times. The chain couples TRBV20-1 to TRBJ2-1; D is perhaps TRBD2 (6 bases). Germline V gene sequence: CDR1 DFQATT, CDR2 SNEGSKA (reference sequence). CDR3 size: 13 residues. V shed 3 bases and J shed 8 bases, with 14 bases lying between them. CDR3 region: CSARRDVSYEQFF. The CDR3 nucleotides read TGCAGTGCTAGGCGGGATGTTTCGTATGAGCAGTTCTTC.

The V call is TRBV20-1, the J call TRBJ2-3, with D uncertain. Per the germline V gene, CDR1 is DFQATT and CDR2 is SNEGSKA (reference sequence). Deletions cut 5 bases from V and 3 bases from J, with 3 bases between. This CDR3 comprises 10 residues. CDR3 nucleotide sequence: TGCAGTGCTGGGACAGATACGCAGTATTTT. Its protein is CSAGTDTQYF.

This clonotype was seen at least ten times. The V gene is TRBV28, the J gene TRBJ2-3, with TRBD2 matching over 8 bases. The germline V gene has CDR1 MDHEN and CDR2 SYDVKM. The V and J ends lost 5 bases and 0 bases, in that order; junction bases with no gene match: 13. The CDR3 loop spans 18 amino acids. DNA for the CDR3: TGTGCCAGCAGTCCCAGAGTAGCGGGAACTCTCAGCACAGATACGCAGTATTTT. Translation: CASSPRVAGTLSTDTQYF.

This clonotype has at least ten counts. This sequence joins TRBV7-9 and TRBJ2-7; possibly TRBD1 or TRBD2 for D (5 bases each). CDR3 length: 14 residues. The V gene lost 5 bases and the J gene lost 2 bases, with 13 bases spanning the gap. CDR1 SEHNR and CDR2 FQNEAQ come from the germline V gene (reference sequence). CDR3 residues: CASSHVGETYEQYF. The CDR3 region has the DNA TGTGCCAGCAGCCACGTGGGGGAAACCTACGAGCAGTACTTC. The variable domain in full, completed from reference TRBV7-9 and TRBJ2-7, reads DTGVSQNPRHKITKRGQNVTFRCDPISEHNRLYWYRQTLGQGPEFLTYFQNEAQLEKSRLLSDRFSAERPKGSFSTLEIQRTEQGDSAMYLCASSHVGETYEQYFGPGTRLTVT.

This clonotype was found many times. The V call is TRBV20-1, the J call TRBJ1-2; D perhaps matches TRBD1 (5 bases). This CDR3 has 16 residues. V was clipped by 0 bases and J by 3 bases, with 17 bases between them. CDR1 and CDR2 from the germline V gene are DFQATT and SNEGSKA (reference sequence). CDR3 nucleotide sequence: TGCAGTGCTAGAGATCTATACCGGGGGGTGGACTATGGCTACACCTTC. Its protein product is CSARDLYRGVDYGYTF.

This clonotype was seen repeatedly, ten times or more. The chain recombines TRBV4-1 with TRBJ2-7, with 9 nucleotides matching TRBD1. CDR1 is MGHRA, CDR2 YSYEKL, per germline. The CDR3 covers 15 residues. Trimming removed 1 base from V and 5 bases from J; junction bases left unmatched: 6. Written as DNA, the CDR3 is TGCGCCAGCAGCCAAGGGACAGGGGAAAGGAACGAGCAGTACGTC. Residues: CASSQGTGERNEQYV.

This chain links TRBV28 with TRBJ2-5; 13 nucleotides agree with TRBD2. The CDR3 is made up of 21 amino acids. Germline V gene data show CDR1 as MDHEN and CDR2 as SYDVKM. Germline trimming cut 5 bases from V and 4 bases from J; bases unmatched to any gene: 22. The CDR3, as DNA: TGTGCCAGCAGTACAATATGGGGCTTTCGGGCCCGACTAGCGGGGGGAGAGACCCAGTACTTC. Translating it yields CASSTIWGFRARLAGGETQYF.

This clonotype was detected many times. The chain employs TRBV6-5 and TRBJ2-3; D might be TRBD1 (5 bases). Germline loops: CDR1 MNHEY, CDR2 SVGAGI. The CDR3 has 16 residues. The V end lost 6 bases, the J end lost 4 bases, and 20 bases lay between the germline ends. Here the CDR3 reads CASSPQRGLPADTQYF. The DNA for the CDR3 is TGTGCCAGCAGCCCCCAAAGGGGCCTACCTGCAGATACGCAGTATTTT.

This clonotype was counted between two and nine times. The genes are TRBV25-1 and TRBJ1-1; D is unclear. Germline V gene data show CDR1 as MGHDK and CDR2 as SYGVNS. V was trimmed by 2 bases and J by 6 bases, leaving 19 bases between them. The CDR3 sequence is 16 residues long. The CDR3 DNA follows: TGTGCCAGCAGTGAACGAGGGAGTTGGGAGATCGCTGAAGCTTTCTTT. This translates into CASSERGSWEIAEAFF.

J is TRBJ2-1 and V is TRBV4-2; TRBD2 is a possible D gene (5 bases). CDR1 is LGHNA and CDR2 is YNFKEQ in the germline V gene. With 1 base removed from V and 7 bases from J, the gap between germline ends came to 5 bases. CDR3 length equals 12 residues. This CDR3 is CASSQGLNEQFF. CDR3 nucleotide sequence: TGTGCCAGCAGCCAAGGACTAAATGAGCAGTTCTTC.

The table lists this clonotype with many counts. The rearrangement links TRBV7-3 to TRBJ1-6; TRBD1 might be the D (5 bases). V shed 5 bases and J shed 9 bases, with 11 bases lying between them. From germline, CDR1 is SGHTA and CDR2 FQGTGA. The CDR3 contains 13 residues. The CDR3 region has the DNA TGTGCCAGCAGCGGGGGAGGGGTTTCACCCCTCCACTTT. This translates into CASSGGGVSPLHF.

DNA for the CDR3: TGCGCCAGCAGCTTGGCCGGGACTAGTACGCAGTATTTT. Residues: CASSLAGTSTQYF. This rearrangement joins TRBV5-1 to TRBJ2-3; 8 bases line up with TRBD2. The germline V gene has CDR1 SGHRS and CDR2 YFSETQ. J lost 8 bases, V lost 0 bases, and 2 bases had no gene match. This CDR3 has 13 residues.

This clonotype was detected ten times or more. The chain couples TRBV5-1 to TRBJ2-7, with D possibly matching TRBD2 (7 bases). CDR1 and CDR2 (germline): SGHRS, YFSETQ. This CDR3 has 15 amino acids. The V gene lost 6 bases and the J gene lost 6 bases, with 22 bases spanning the gap. The CDR3 bases are TGCGCCAGCACCCCTGGGGGCGGGAGCCCGGTCGAGCAGTACTTC. It specifies CASTPGGGSPVEQYF.

This clonotype was observed at least ten times. The chain is built from TRBV5-1 and TRBJ1-3; 7 bases are shared with TRBD1. Per the germline V gene, CDR1 is SGHRS and CDR2 is YFSETQ. This CDR3 has 14 amino acids. The ends lost 3 bases at V and 3 bases at J; junction bases unmatched: 3. Here the CDR3 reads CASSWDSIGNTIYF. CDR3 nucleotides: TGCGCCAGCAGCTGGGACAGCATTGGAAACACCATATATTTT. The full variable domain, completed using reference TRBV5-1 and TRBJ1-3, is KAGVTQTPRYLIKTRGQQVTLSCSPISGHRSVSWYQQTPGQGLQFLFEYFSETQRNKGNFPGRFSGRQFSNSRSEMNVSTLELGDSALYLCASSWDSIGNTIYFGEGSWLTVV.

V usage is TRBV15 and J usage is TRBJ1-5; D not certain. CDR3 length: 13 amino acids. Trimming shortened V by 2 bases and J by 5 bases, and 7 bases separated the two germline ends. Per germline, CDR1 LNHNV and CDR2 YYDKDF (reference sequence). CDR3 nucleotides: TGTGCCACCAGCAGAAACGCCGATCAGCCCCAGCATTTT. Amino acids: CATSRNADQPQHF.

This clonotype was counted many times. This chain uses TRBV6-6 with TRBJ2-3; D is ambiguous. V lost 2 bases and J 2 bases, leaving 5 bases between the germline ends. The germline V gene has CDR1 MNHNY and CDR2 SVGAGI (reference sequence). CDR3 length: 13 amino acids. CDR3 residues: CASSYRVTDTQYF. The CDR3 nucleotides are TGTGCCAGCAGTTACAGGGTCACAGATACGCAGTATTTT.

In its sample, this clonotype was seen many times. This sequence joins TRBV6-5 and TRBJ2-7, with TRBD2 matching over 11 bases. V lost 5 bases to trimming and J lost 0 bases; unmatched junction nucleotides: 3. This CDR3 has 15 amino acids. Germline CDR1 and CDR2: MNHEY and SVGAGI. The CDR3 protein is CASSQTSGSSYEQYV. Written as DNA, the CDR3 is TGTGCCAGCAGTCAAACTAGCGGGAGCTCCTACGAGCAGTACGTC.

This clonotype was counted many times. J is TRBJ1-2 and V is TRBV7-9, with D possibly matching TRBD1 (5 bases). Germline lookup yields CDR1 SEHNR and CDR2 FQNEAQ (reference sequence). This CDR3 is built from 14 residues. Trimming removed 2 bases from V and 3 bases from J, with 10 bases in between. CDR3 region: CASSLYGGDYGYTF. The DNA of the CDR3 is TGTGCCAGCAGCTTATATGGGGGGGACTATGGCTACACCTTC.

This clonotype appeared a few times. The DNA for the CDR3 is TGCAGTGCCTCGGGACTAGCGGGCTCCTACAATGAGCAGTTCTTC. Its protein product is CSASGLAGSYNEQFF. The chain joins TRBV20-1 to TRBJ2-1; 12 nucleotides match TRBD2. The CDR3 extends over 15 amino acids. CDR1 and CDR2 (germline): DFQATT, SNEGSKA (reference sequence). V shed 6 bases, J shed 0 bases, and the junction held 3 bases outside the gene matches.

This clonotype was observed many times. CDR3 bases: TGTGCCAGCACCTGGGGACCCTCCGCCTACGAGCAGTACTTC. Residues: CASTWGPSAYEQYF. V and J are TRBV5-6 and TRBJ2-7, with D possibly called TRBD1 or TRBD2 (5 bases each). The CDR3 contains 14 residues. V lost 6 bases to trimming and J lost 2 bases, with 15 bases between them. CDR1 SGHDT and CDR2 YYEEEE come from the germline V gene.

This clonotype occurred a few times. One end of the junction varies from germline; a read error may be responsible. V and J are TRBV7-9 and TRBJ2-2, with D possibly called TRBD1 or TRBD2 (5 bases each). The CDR3 consists of 16 residues. Germline V gene data show CDR1 as SEHNR and CDR2 as FQNEAQ (reference sequence). The CDR3 DNA is TGTGCCAGCATCTTAGGTGGGACCCCCCGGACCGGGGAGCTGTTTTTT. Translating it yields CASILGGTPRTGELFF.

The table lists this clonotype with many counts. V and J are TRBV20-1 and TRBJ2-7; D perhaps matches TRBD2 (5 bases). V was clipped by 3 bases and J by 3 bases, with 12 bases between them. CDR1 and CDR2 (germline): DFQATT, SNEGSKA (reference sequence). This CDR3 comprises 13 residues. Here the CDR3 reads CSASRPSSYEQYF. CDR3 DNA: TGCAGTGCTAGTCGGCCTAGCAGCTACGAGCAGTACTTC.

The V call is TRBV29-1, the J call TRBJ2-5; the match to TRBD1 covers 7 bases. Germline trimming cut 7 bases from V and 5 bases from J; bases unmatched to any gene: 10. CDR1 and CDR2 from the germline V gene are SQVTM and ANQGSEA. CDR3 length: 13 residues. The CDR3 region is CSAWTGQWETQYF. CDR3 DNA sequence: TGCAGCGCATGGACAGGCCAGTGGGAGACCCAGTACTTC.

This clonotype was seen ten or more times. J is TRBJ2-5 and V is TRBV6-5; D might be TRBD1 or TRBD2, each matching 6 bases. The CDR3 runs to 15 residues. Trimming left V 5 bases short and J 5 bases short, with 18 bases between. Germline CDR1 MNHEY, CDR2 SVGAGI. The CDR3 DNA follows: TGTGCCAGCAGTCAGCCCGGGGGCCCGAGGGAGACCCAGTACTTC. This translates into CASSQPGGPRETQYF.

The genes are TRBV11-2 and TRBJ1-2; D might be TRBD1 (6 bases). Germline V CDR1 and CDR2: SGHAT, FQNNGV. Trimming removed 4 bases from V and 5 bases from J, with 14 bases in between. This CDR3 spans 14 amino acids. In DNA form, the CDR3 reads TGTGCCAGCAGCTCGGGACATAATTCATATGGCTACACCTTC. Translating it yields CASSSGHNSYGYTF.